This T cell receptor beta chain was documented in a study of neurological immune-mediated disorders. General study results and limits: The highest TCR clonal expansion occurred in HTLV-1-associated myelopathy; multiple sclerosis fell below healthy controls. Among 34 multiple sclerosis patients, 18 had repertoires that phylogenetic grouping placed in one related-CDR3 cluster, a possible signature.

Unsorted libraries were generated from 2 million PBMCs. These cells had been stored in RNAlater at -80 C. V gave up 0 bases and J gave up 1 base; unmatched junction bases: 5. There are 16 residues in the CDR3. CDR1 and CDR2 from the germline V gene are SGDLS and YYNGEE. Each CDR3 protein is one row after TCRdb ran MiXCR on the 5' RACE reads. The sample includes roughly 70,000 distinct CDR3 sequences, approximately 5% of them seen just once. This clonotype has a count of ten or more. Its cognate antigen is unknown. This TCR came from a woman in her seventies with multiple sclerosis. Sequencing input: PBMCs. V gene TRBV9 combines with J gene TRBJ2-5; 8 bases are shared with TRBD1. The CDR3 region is CASSVGTGTPQETQYF. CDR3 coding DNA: TGTGCCAGCAGCGTAGGGACAGGGACCCCCCAAGAGACCCAGTACTTC.